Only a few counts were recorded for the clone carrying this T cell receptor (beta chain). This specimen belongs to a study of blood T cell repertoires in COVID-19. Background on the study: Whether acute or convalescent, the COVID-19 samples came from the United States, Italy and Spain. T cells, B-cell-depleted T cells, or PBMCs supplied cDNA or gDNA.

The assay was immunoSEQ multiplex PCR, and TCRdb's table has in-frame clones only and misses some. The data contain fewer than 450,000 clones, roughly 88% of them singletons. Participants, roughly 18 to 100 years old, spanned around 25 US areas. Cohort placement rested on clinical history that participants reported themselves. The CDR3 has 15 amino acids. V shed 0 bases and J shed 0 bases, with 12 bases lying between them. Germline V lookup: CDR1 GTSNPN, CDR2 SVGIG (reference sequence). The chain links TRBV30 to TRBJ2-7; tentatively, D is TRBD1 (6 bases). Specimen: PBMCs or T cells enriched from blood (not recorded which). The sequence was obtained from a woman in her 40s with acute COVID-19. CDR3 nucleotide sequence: TGTGCCTGGAGTGTGGCGCAGGGGAGCTCCTACGAGCAGTACTTC. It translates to CAWSVAQGSSYEQYF.